The source of this TCR beta chain is a study of neurological immune-mediated disorders. The cDNA was generated through 5'RACE incorporating 10-nucleotide random UMIs. Each CDR3 protein gets one entry after TCRdb re-called the 5' RACE reads with MiXCR. Here the sample spans approximately 50,000 distinct CDR3 sequences, 10% to 13% being singletons. Germline-derived CDR1 and CDR2 are DFQATT and SNEGSKA (reference sequence). V was shortened by 2 bases and J by 5 bases, with 16 bases between the two germline ends. The CDR3 is made up of 14 amino acids. Study findings and constraints: The expanded clones of different subjects shared no CDR3 amino acid sequences (suggesting private repertoires in all groups). The greatest degree of TCR clonal expansion was observed in HTLV-1-associated myelopathy, with the lowest in multiple sclerosis, below that of healthy controls.

At least ten counts were recorded for this clonotype. The antigen is not known. The sequence came from a man aged 65-85 years with HTLV-1-associated myelopathy (HAM/TSP). The sequenced sample consisted of PBMCs. The rearrangement joins TRBV20-1 to TRBJ2-7, with D unresolved. CDR3 sequence reads: CSARPSYGADEQYF. In DNA, the CDR3 is TGCAGTGCTAGACCATCGTACGGTGCTGACGAGCAGTACTTC.